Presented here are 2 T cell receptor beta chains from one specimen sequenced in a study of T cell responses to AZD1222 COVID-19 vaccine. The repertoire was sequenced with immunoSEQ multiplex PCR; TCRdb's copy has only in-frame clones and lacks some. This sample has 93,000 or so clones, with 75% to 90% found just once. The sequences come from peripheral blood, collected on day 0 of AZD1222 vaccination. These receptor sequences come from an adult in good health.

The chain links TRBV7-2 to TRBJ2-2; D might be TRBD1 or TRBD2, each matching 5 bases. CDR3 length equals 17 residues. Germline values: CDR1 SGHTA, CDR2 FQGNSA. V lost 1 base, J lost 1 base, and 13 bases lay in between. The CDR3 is CASSLDPGTVNTGELFF. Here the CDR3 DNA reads TGTGCCAGCAGCTTAGATCCCGGGACGGTGAACACCGGGGAGCTGTTTTTT. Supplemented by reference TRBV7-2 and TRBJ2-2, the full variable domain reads GAGVSQSPSNKVTEKGKDVELRCDPISGHTALYWYRQSLGQGLEFLIYFQGNSAPDKSGLPSDRFSAERTGGSVSTLTIQRTQQEDSAVYLCASSLDPGTVNTGELFFGEGSRLTVL.

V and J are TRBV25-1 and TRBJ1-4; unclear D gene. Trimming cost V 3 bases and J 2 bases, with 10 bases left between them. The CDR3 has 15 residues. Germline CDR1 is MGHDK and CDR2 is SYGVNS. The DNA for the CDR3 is TGTGCCAGCAGTGACTTATTGGGGACTAATGAAAAACTGTTTTTT. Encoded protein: CASSDLLGTNEKLFF. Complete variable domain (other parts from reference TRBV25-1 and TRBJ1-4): EADIYQTPRYLVIGTGKKITLECSQTMGHDKMYWYQQDPGMELHLIHYSYGVNSTEKGDLSSESTVSRIRTEHFPLTLESARPSHTSQYLCASSDLLGTNEKLFFGSGTQLSVL.